This TCR beta chain originates from a study of blood T cells in healthy people across ages. Study in general: Per two T cells, about one barcoded beta molecule was captured through template switching.

Study-level findings and limits: Naive CD4+ cell counts and diversity both ran higher in long-lived than in aged donors.

This clonotype has just a few counts. Its antigen is undetermined. Together with a sample-barcoded 5' primer, a J-beta primer mix was included in a second PCR lasting roughly 6 to 12 cycles. Every sample produced at least 2.5 million CDR3-containing paired-end reads. One entry per CDR3 protein, called by TCRdb with MiXCR from the 5' RACE reads. Of about 760,000 distinct CDR3 sequences listed, 20% to 25% are singletons. The sample was also reused in another study, on T cells of mothers and their children. From that report: The overlap seen between related mothers and children slightly exceeded that of unrelated pairs, though not significantly.

The sequence was collected from a boy between 10 and 17 years old in good health. Sequences were obtained from blood.

The CDR3 DNA follows: TGTGCCAGCAGCCCAGAACCCCGGGACACCCAAGAGACCCAGTACTTC. It specifies CASSPEPRDTQETQYF. The genes are TRBV9 and TRBJ2-5, with a possible D match to TRBD1 (6 bases). CDR1 SGDLS and CDR2 YYNGEE come from the germline V gene. The CDR3 loop spans 16 amino acids. Deletions cut 4 bases from V and 1 base from J, with 17 bases between.